Detailed here is one T cell receptor beta chain. It was autoimmune disease history or systemic immunosuppression that excluded patients. This entry belongs to a study of OX40 agonist ivuxolimab in advanced cancers. In the study overall: The group had a mean age of about 60 years, ranged from roughly 20 to 79, and was 82.7% male.

Generated by immunoSEQ multiplex PCR, the TCRdb table keeps only in-frame clones and is missing some. The table records approximately 45,000 clones, more than 85% of them present only once. Germline V CDR1 and CDR2: SGHAT, FQNNGV. The CDR3 spans 18 residues. V trimming: 0 bases; J trimming: 2 bases; junction bases outside the gene matches: 7. The sequence was collected from an adult with an advanced solid tumor such as melanoma, head and neck, liver or kidney cancer. The chain employs TRBV11-2 and TRBJ2-3, with 11 bases fitting TRBD2. The source material was CD4+ or CD8+ T cells sorted from blood, sampled in a trial of the OX40 agonist ivuxolimab. Here the CDR3 reads CASSLDFSSGGSTDTQYF. The CDR3 bases are TGTGCCAGCAGCTTAGATTTTTCTAGCGGGGGGTCCACAGATACGCAGTATTTT.